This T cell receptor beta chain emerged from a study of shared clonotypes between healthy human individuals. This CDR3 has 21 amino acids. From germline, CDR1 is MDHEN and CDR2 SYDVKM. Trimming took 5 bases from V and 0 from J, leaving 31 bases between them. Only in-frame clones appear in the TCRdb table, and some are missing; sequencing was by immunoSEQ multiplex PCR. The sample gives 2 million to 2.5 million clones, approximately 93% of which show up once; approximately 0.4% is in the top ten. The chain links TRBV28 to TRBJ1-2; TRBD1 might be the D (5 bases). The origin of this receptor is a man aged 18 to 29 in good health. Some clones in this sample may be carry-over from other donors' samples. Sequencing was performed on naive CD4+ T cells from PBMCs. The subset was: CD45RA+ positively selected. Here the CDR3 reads CASSLGGEPSPRNPANYGYTF. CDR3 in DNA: TGTGCCAGCAGTCTTGGGGGGGAGCCTTCTCCCCGGAACCCGGCTAACTATGGCTACACCTTC.